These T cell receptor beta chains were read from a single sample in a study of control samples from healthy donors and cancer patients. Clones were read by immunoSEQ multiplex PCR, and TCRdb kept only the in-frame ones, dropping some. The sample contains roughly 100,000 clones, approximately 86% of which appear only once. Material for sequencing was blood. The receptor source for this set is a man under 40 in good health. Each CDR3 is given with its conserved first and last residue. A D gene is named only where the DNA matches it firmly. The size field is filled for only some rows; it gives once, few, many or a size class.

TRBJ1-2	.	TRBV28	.	CASRPVGGMSLMLRLDGYTF	TGTGCCAGCAGACCTGTGGGAGGGATGTCTTTGATGCTGAGGCTCGATGGCTACACCTTC
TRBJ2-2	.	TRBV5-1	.	CASSDLTSTGELFF	TGCGCCAGCAGCGATCTGACGTCCACCGGGGAGCTGTTTTTT
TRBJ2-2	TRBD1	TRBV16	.	CASSPQGESTGELFF	TGTGCCAGCAGCCCGCAGGGGGAATCGACCGGGGAGCTGTTTTTT
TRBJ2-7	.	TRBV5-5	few	CASSAESWGLGGRYEQYF	TGTGCCAGCAGCGCCGAGTCGTGGGGGCTAGGGGGAAGATACGAGCAGTACTTC
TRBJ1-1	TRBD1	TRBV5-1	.	CASSFLPGQGATEAFF	TGCGCCAGCAGCTTCCTACCGGGACAGGGGGCCACTGAAGCTTTCTTT
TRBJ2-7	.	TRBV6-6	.	CASSRQGTDSYEQYF	TGTGCCAGCAGCCGTCAGGGGACGGACTCCTACGAGCAGTACTTC
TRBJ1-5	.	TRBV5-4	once	CASSLDGNQPQHF	TGTGCCAGCAGCTTGGATGGGAATCAGCCCCAGCATTTT
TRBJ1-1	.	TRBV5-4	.	CASSSRGRQEAFF	TGTGCCAGCAGCTCCCGGGGGAGGCAGGAAGCTTTCTTT
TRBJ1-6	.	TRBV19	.	CASRTWAENSPLHF	TGTGCCAGTAGGACGTGGGCCGAGAATTCACCCCTCCACTTT
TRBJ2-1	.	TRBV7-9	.	CASSLEVVALFF	TGTGCCAGCAGCTTAGAGGTAGTAGCTCTCTTCTTC
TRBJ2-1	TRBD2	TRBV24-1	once	CATSDFRLAGNNEQFF	TGTGCCACCAGTGATTTTCGACTAGCGGGTAACAATGAGCAGTTCTTC
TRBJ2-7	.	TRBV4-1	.	CASSQDGRGALEQYF	TGCGCCAGCAGCCAAGATGGCAGGGGGGCTCTCGAGCAGTACTTC
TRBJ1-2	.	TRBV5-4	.	CASSVTYNEGPNYGYTF	TGTGCCAGCAGCGTGACTTATAATGAAGGGCCTAACTATGGCTACACCTTC
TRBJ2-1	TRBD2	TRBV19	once	CASSISAGDDYNEQFF	TGTGCCAGTAGTATATCCGCGGGAGATGACTACAATGAGCAGTTCTTC
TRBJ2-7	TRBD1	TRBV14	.	CASSQPGQGAWEQYF	TGTGCCAGCAGCCAACCGGGACAGGGGGCGTGGGAGCAGTACTTC
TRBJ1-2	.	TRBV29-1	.	CSANRQDGYTF	TGCAGCGCTAATAGACAGGATGGCTACACCTTC
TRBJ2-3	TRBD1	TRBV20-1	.	CSASLNGGQGYSDTQYF	TGCAGTGCTAGTCTTAACGGGGGACAGGGGTATTCAGATACGCAGTATTTT
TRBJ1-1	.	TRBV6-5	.	CASYTGRGANTEAFF	TGTGCCAGTTATACCGGGAGGGGGGCAAACACTGAAGCTTTCTTT
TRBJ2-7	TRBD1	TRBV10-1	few	CASATRQGDQYNEQYF	TGCGCCAGCGCCACGAGACAGGGCGACCAGTATAACGAGCAGTACTTC
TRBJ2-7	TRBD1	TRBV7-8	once	CASSLDRAFYEQYF	TGTGCCAGCAGCTTGGACAGGGCTTTCTACGAGCAGTACTTC
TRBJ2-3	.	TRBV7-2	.	CASSLALQTTHTQYF	TGTGCCAGCAGCTTAGCCCTTCAGACCACACATACGCAGTATTTT
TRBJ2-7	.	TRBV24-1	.	CATSAGSYEQYF	TGTGCCACCAGTGCGGGGTCCTACGAGCAGTACTTC
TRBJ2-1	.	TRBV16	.	CASSQSGIGGSYNEQFF	TGTGCCAGCAGCCAATCCGGGATAGGGGGGTCCTACAATGAGCAGTTCTTC
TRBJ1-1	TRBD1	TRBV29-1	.	CSVKRQGARVAFF	TGCAGCGTTAAACGACAGGGGGCGCGTGTCGCTTTCTTT
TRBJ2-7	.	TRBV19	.	CASSPGSYEQYF	TGTGCCAGTAGTCCAGGCTCCTACGAGCAGTACTTC
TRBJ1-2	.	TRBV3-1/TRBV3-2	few	CASSEGTVYGYTF	TGTGCCAGCAGCGAAGGGACGGTCTATGGCTACACCTTC
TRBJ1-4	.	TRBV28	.	CASSLAGAREKLFF	TGTGCCAGCAGTTTAGCGGGGGCTCGGGAAAAACTGTTTTTT
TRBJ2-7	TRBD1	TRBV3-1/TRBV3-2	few	CASSRGQGTYEQYF	TGTGCCAGCAGCCGGGGACAGGGGACCTACGAGCAGTACTTC
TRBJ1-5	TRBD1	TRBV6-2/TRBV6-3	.	CASSYTPHRGRMNNQPQHF	TGTGCCAGCAGTTACACACCCCACAGGGGGCGGATGAACAATCAGCCCCAGCATTTT
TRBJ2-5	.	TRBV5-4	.	CASSPEGGGQETQYF	TGTGCCAGCAGCCCTGAAGGGGGGGGACAAGAGACCCAGTACTTC
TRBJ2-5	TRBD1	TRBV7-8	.	CASEKDRGETQYF	TGTGCCAGCGAAAAGGACAGGGGAGAGACCCAGTACTTC
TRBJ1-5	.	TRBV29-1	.	CSVGGGGGQPQHF	TGCAGCGTTGGAGGGGGAGGGGGGCAGCCCCAGCATTTT
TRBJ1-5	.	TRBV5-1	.	CASSLAPDLQQPQHF	TGCGCCAGCAGCTTGGCACCAGACCTCCAGCAGCCCCAGCATTTT
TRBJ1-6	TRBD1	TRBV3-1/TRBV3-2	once	CASSPGQGSYSPLHF	TGTGCCAGCAGCCCCGGACAGGGATCGTATTCACCCCTCCACTTT
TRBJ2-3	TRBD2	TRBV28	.	CASSGGVAATQYF	TGTGCCAGCAGTGGGGGGGTGGCCGCTACGCAGTATTTT
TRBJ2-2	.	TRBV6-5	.	CASRRLFNTGELFF	TGTGCCAGCAGACGCCTCTTCAACACCGGGGAGCTGTTTTTT
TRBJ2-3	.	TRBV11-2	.	CASSFASKDTQYF	TGTGCCAGCAGCTTTGCCAGCAAGGATACGCAGTATTTT
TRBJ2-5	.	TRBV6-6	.	CASSYFRGPLQETQYF	TGTGCCAGCAGTTACTTTCGGGGACCCCTCCAAGAGACCCAGTACTTC
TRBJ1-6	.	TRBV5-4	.	CASSLLGDRYSPLHF	TGTGCCAGCAGCTTGTTGGGGGATCGCTATTCACCCCTCCACTTT
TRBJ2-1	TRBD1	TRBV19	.	CASSVDRGVNEQFF	TGTGCCAGTAGTGTCGACAGGGGGGTGAATGAGCAGTTCTTC
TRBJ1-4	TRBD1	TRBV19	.	CASRNRGRDEKLFF	TGTGCCAGTAGAAACAGGGGGCGTGATGAAAAACTGTTTTTT
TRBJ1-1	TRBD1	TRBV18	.	CASSPRRGQVNTEAFF	TGTGCCAGCTCCCCAAGGCGCGGACAGGTGAACACTGAAGCTTTCTTT
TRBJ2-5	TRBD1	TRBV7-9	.	CASSFPLTGGGETQYF	TGTGCCAGCAGCTTCCCATTGACAGGGGGGGGAGAGACCCAGTACTTC